This T cell receptor beta chain comes out of a study of long-term antiretroviral therapy in people with HIV. Whole-study context: A decade or so separates the oldest specimens from the later 2015 immediate-ART recommendation.

General study findings and limits: Against controls, HIV repertoires showed narrower ranges of CDR3 length.

A remark on this clone: Its antigen is as yet unknown.

With 2 bases removed from V and 0 bases from J, the gap between germline ends came to 8 bases. The CDR3 is 13 amino acids. The germline gives CDR1 GTSNPN, CDR2 SVGIG (reference sequence). Survey level was the resolution at which the v3.0 immunoSEQ assay ran. Produced via immunoSEQ multiplex PCR; TCRdb's table is partial and in-frame only. The sample holds tens of thousands of clones; about four fifths are singletons and the top ten take 4.5% to 6%. The receptor's source is a man aged 50-59 years with HIV. The chain uses TRBV30 and TRBJ2-7; D not resolved. This material consisted of unsorted PBMCs, taken 0.3 years after starting antiretroviral therapy. CDR3 residues: CAWSSESSYEQYF. The DNA for the CDR3 is TGTGCCTGGAGTTCAGAGAGCTCCTACGAGCAGTACTTC.